This T cell receptor (beta chain) was identified during a study of CD8 T cells in ankylosing spondylitis. Study observations and caveats: Clones that were linked to disease were CD8+ and were relatively rare in peripheral blood. As reported, disease-linked clones showed significant enrichment in matched ankylosing spondylitis synovial fluid. For ankylosing spondylitis blood, a TCR beta motif of 7 or 8 highly homologous variants appeared characteristic.

With molecular barcodes, quantitative 5'-RACE was used to make the TCR beta libraries. TCRdb called the 5' RACE reads again in MiXCR, with one record for every CDR3 protein. The sample includes roughly 670,000 distinct CDR3 sequences, roughly 19% of them seen just once. The length of the CDR3 is 15 residues. Germline V gives CDR1 SEHNR, CDR2 FQNEAQ (reference sequence). With V trimmed by 6 bases and J by 4 bases, 8 bases remained unmatched. A few counts support this clonotype. As yet, its antigen is unknown. Sequenced: blood, either unsorted or a sorted T cell fraction (not recorded which). This receptor was obtained from a male donor with ankylosing spondylitis. This chain connects TRBV7-9 to TRBJ2-3; 9 bases map to TRBD1. The CDR3 sequence: CASSSAGQGSDTQYF. CDR3 sequence (DNA): TGTGCCAGCAGTTCGGCGGGACAGGGCTCAGATACGCAGTATTTT.